This is a list of T cell receptor beta chains from one sample in a study of T cells after yellow fever vaccination. TCRdb analysed the 5' RACE reads with MiXCR anew, one entry per CDR3 protein. The sample yields some 350,000 distinct CDR3 sequences, 8.5% to 10% seen once. The input for sequencing was PBMCs, taken on the day of the first yellow fever vaccination. The receptor set was obtained from a man aged 18 to 35 who received the YFV17D yellow fever vaccine. Each CDR3 is given with its conserved first and last residue. Fields, in order: CDR3 DNA, CDR3 protein, V gene, clone size, D gene, J gene. D genes are given only for firm matches. Clone sizes are given selectively: once, few, many, or a class where the clone is expanded.

CDR3 DNA: TGTGCCAGCAGTTACTCGACTAGCGGGGGGCCAGATACGCAGTATTTT; CDR3 protein: CASSYSTSGGPDTQYF; V gene: TRBV6-5; clone size: few; D gene: TRBD2; J gene: TRBJ2-3
CDR3 DNA: TGTGCCAGCAGCTTGGCTCCGGGGGAAGAGACCCAGTACTTC; CDR3 protein: CASSLAPGEETQYF; V gene: TRBV11-2; clone size: few; D gene: -; J gene: TRBJ2-5
CDR3 DNA: TGTGCCAGCAGCTTAGCTCGGGGACAGGGGACAAACACTGAAGCTTTCTTT; CDR3 protein: CASSLARGQGTNTEAFF; V gene: TRBV7-9; clone size: many; D gene: TRBD1; J gene: TRBJ1-1
CDR3 DNA: TGTGCCAGCAGCTTAGCTGCGGGATTTCAGTCCTACGAGCAGTACTTC; CDR3 protein: CASSLAAGFQSYEQYF; V gene: TRBV7-2; clone size: few; D gene: -; J gene: TRBJ2-7
CDR3 DNA: TGTGCCATCAGAGACGGAATCTACAATGAGCAGTTCTTC; CDR3 protein: CAIRDGIYNEQFF; V gene: TRBV10-3; clone size: -; D gene: -; J gene: TRBJ2-1
CDR3 DNA: TGTGCCAGCAGGCAGGGGATCCGGCCCTACGAGCAGTACTTC; CDR3 protein: CASRQGIRPYEQYF; V gene: TRBV6-2/TRBV6-3; clone size: few; D gene: -; J gene: TRBJ2-7
CDR3 DNA: TGTGCCAGTAGTACCCGGACTAGCGGGAGCACAGATACGCAGTATTTT; CDR3 protein: CASSTRTSGSTDTQYF; V gene: TRBV19; clone size: few; D gene: TRBD2; J gene: TRBJ2-3
CDR3 DNA: TGCGCCAGCAGCTTACTTCCCCCCTGGTGGAGCCTGTTCTGGACAGATACGCAGTATTTT; CDR3 protein: CASSLLPPWWSLFWTDTQYF; V gene: TRBV5-1; clone size: -; D gene: -; J gene: TRBJ2-3
CDR3 DNA: TGTGCCAGCAGTTTCAGTGCCGCGGGGGGCCGGGGTACTGAAGCTTTCTTT; CDR3 protein: CASSFSAAGGRGTEAFF; V gene: TRBV27; clone size: -; D gene: -; J gene: TRBJ1-1
CDR3 DNA: TGTGCCAGCCTCCCGAGGGTCGGGGCCAACGTCCTGACTTTC; CDR3 protein: CASLPRVGANVLTF; V gene: TRBV6-2/TRBV6-3; clone size: many; D gene: -; J gene: TRBJ2-6
CDR3 DNA: TGTGCCTGGCACCCAGGGCAGGTCGGTGGAGAGACCCAGTACTTC; CDR3 protein: CAWHPGQVGGETQYF; V gene: TRBV30; clone size: few; D gene: -; J gene: TRBJ2-5
CDR3 DNA: TGTGCCATCAGTGCCCTTGAGTTCACTGAAGCTTTCTTT; CDR3 protein: CAISALEFTEAFF; V gene: TRBV10-3; clone size: many; D gene: -; J gene: TRBJ1-1
CDR3 DNA: TGTGCCAGCAGCCCCGAACACCTACTCGCGGGGGGCCGCACAGATACGCAGTATTTT; CDR3 protein: CASSPEHLLAGGRTDTQYF; V gene: TRBV4-2; clone size: few; D gene: TRBD2; J gene: TRBJ2-3
CDR3 DNA: TGTGCCAGCAGCCCCCCCGGTGTAGGGCCTCCTCAGCCCCAGCATTTT; CDR3 protein: CASSPPGVGPPQPQHF; V gene: TRBV7-9; clone size: few; D gene: -; J gene: TRBJ1-5
CDR3 DNA: TGTGCCAGCAGCTTTTCTAGCGGGGGGGCAGATACGCAGTATTTT; CDR3 protein: CASSFSSGGADTQYF; V gene: TRBV7-9; clone size: few; D gene: TRBD2; J gene: TRBJ2-3
CDR3 DNA: TGTGCCAGCAGTGCGGCCAGGGCGTACTATAATTCACCCCTCCACTTT; CDR3 protein: CASSAARAYYNSPLHF; V gene: TRBV6-1; clone size: few; D gene: -; J gene: TRBJ1-6
CDR3 DNA: TGCGCCAGCAGCTTGTGGGGCAGAGATACGCAGTATTTT; CDR3 protein: CASSLWGRDTQYF; V gene: TRBV5-1; clone size: -; D gene: -; J gene: TRBJ2-3
CDR3 DNA: TGTGCCAGCAGCCCACAGGGGTCCCAAGAGACCCAGTACTTC; CDR3 protein: CASSPQGSQETQYF; V gene: TRBV7-2; clone size: many; D gene: TRBD1; J gene: TRBJ2-5
CDR3 DNA: TGCAGTGCTAGAGGACTAGCGGGGGTAGAGACCCAGTACTTC; CDR3 protein: CSARGLAGVETQYF; V gene: TRBV20-1; clone size: many; D gene: TRBD2; J gene: TRBJ2-5
CDR3 DNA: TGTGCCAGCAGCGCATCTACAGGGGTGGGTGAAAAACTGTTTTTT; CDR3 protein: CASSASTGVGEKLFF; V gene: TRBV11-2; clone size: few; D gene: TRBD1; J gene: TRBJ1-4
CDR3 DNA: TGCGCCAGCAGCCAGGAAGAAGATACGCAGTATTTT; CDR3 protein: CASSQEEDTQYF; V gene: TRBV4-1; clone size: -; D gene: -; J gene: TRBJ2-3
CDR3 DNA: TGTGCCAGCAGTGCTCCCCGGGGACGACCACCCCTCCACTTT; CDR3 protein: CASSAPRGRPPLHF; V gene: TRBV25-1; clone size: few; D gene: -; J gene: TRBJ1-6
CDR3 DNA: TGTGCCAGCAGCCGAGACGGTTCTAGCGGGGGTTATGAGACCCAGTACTTC; CDR3 protein: CASSRDGSSGGYETQYF; V gene: TRBV4-2; clone size: few; D gene: TRBD2; J gene: TRBJ2-5
CDR3 DNA: TGTGCCAGCAGTTACAGGGGGTCAATACCCGAGCAGTACTTC; CDR3 protein: CASSYRGSIPEQYF; V gene: TRBV6-5; clone size: few; D gene: -; J gene: TRBJ2-7